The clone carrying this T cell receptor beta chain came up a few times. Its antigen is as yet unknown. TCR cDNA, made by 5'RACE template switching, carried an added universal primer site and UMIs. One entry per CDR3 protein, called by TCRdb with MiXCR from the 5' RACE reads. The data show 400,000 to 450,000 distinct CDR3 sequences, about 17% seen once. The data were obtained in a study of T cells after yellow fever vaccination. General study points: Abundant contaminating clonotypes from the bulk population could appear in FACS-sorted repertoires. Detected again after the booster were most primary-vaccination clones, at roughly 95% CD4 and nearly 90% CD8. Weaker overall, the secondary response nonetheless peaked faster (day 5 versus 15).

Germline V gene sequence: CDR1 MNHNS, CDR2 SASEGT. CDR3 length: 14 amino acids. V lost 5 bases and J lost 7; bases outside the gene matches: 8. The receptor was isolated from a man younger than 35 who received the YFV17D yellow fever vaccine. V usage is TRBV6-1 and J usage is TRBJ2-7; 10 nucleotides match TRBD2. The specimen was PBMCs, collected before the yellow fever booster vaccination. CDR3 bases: TGTGCCAGCAGTACCCCGGGACTAGCGCGTGAGCAGTACTTC. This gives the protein CASSTPGLAREQYF.